This T cell receptor beta chain was observed in a study of CD8 T cells in ankylosing spondylitis. A note on this clonotype: The target antigen is unknown.

Study outcomes and limitations: Earlier reports found some motif variants in synovial fluid and blood in reactive arthritis. Reported data indicate significant enrichment of disease-linked clones within matched ankylosing spondylitis synovial fluid. Typical of ankylosing spondylitis blood, it appeared, was a TCR beta motif of eight highly homologous variants.

CDR1 is SNHLY and CDR2 is FYNNEI in the germline V gene. V lost 5 bases to trimming and J lost 11 bases, with 22 bases between them. The CDR3 spans 14 residues. Preparation of TCR beta libraries was done by quantitative 5'-RACE with molecular barcodes. TCRdb analysed the 5' RACE reads with MiXCR anew, one entry per CDR3 protein. The data show some 130,000 distinct CDR3 sequences, about 10% seen once. Sequences were obtained from blood, either unsorted or a sorted T cell fraction (not recorded which). This receptor was obtained from a female donor with ankylosing spondylitis or in good health (not recorded which). The chain recombines TRBV2 with TRBJ2-7; D call uncertain. The CDR3 spells CASSPIFSSSWEYF. The CDR3 coding sequence is TGTGCCAGCAGTCCAATCTTCTCAAGCTCTTGGGAGTACTTC.